This TCR beta chain was captured by sequencing in a study of T cell changes during pregnancy in multiple sclerosis. The data were produced by immunoSEQ multiplex PCR, yet TCRdb's version contains in-frame clones alone and is incomplete. This repertoire shows 55,000 or so clones, about nine tenths found once; its top ten account for 0.15% to 0.2%. The V gene end was trimmed by 6 bases and the J gene end by 7 bases; junction bases not matched to a gene: 8. CDR3 length equals 14 residues. Germline V gene lookup returns CDR1 LNHDA and CDR2 SQIVND (reference sequence). The receptor was derived from a female donor in good health, enrolled as a control in a pregnancy study. The sequencing used CD4+ T cells from peripheral blood mononuclear cells, collected after pregnancy. The chain recombines TRBV19 with TRBJ1-4, with TRBD1 matching 7 bases. The CDR3 DNA follows: TGTGCCAGTAGGGGGACAGCGAGGGGTGAAAAACTGTTTTTT. Translating gives CASRGTARGEKLFF.